Listed below are T cell receptor beta chains from one sample, sequenced in a study of blood T cell repertoires in COVID-19. Produced via immunoSEQ multiplex PCR; TCRdb's table is partial and in-frame only. This sample has hundreds of thousands of clones, with almost 90% found just once. Sequenced material: PBMCs or T cells enriched from blood (not recorded which). The origin of the receptors is a young woman with acute COVID-19. Each CDR3 is given with its conserved first and last residue. Fields, in order: V gene, clone size, J gene, D gene, CDR3 protein, CDR3 DNA. D genes are given only for firm matches. Clone size is stated in some rows and not others, as once, few, many or a class when expanded.

V: TRBV11-2
size: NA
J: TRBJ1-5
D: NA
CDR3: CASSLGQYSNQPQHF
DNA: TGTGCCAGCAGCTTAGGACAGTATAGCAATCAGCCCCAGCATTTT

V: TRBV7-7
size: once
J: TRBJ2-5
D: NA
CDR3: CASSSSRTVYGTQYF
DNA: TGTGCTAGCAGCTCCTCTCGTACTGTTTATGGGACCCAGTACTTC

V: TRBV2
size: NA
J: TRBJ1-5
D: TRBD1
CDR3: CASSEWGQGKISNQPQHF
DNA: TGTGCCAGCAGTGAGTGGGGACAGGGGAAAATTAGCAATCAGCCCCAGCATTTT

V: TRBV30
size: NA
J: TRBJ1-2
D: TRBD1
CDR3: CAWSPGTGELGGYTF
DNA: TGTGCCTGGAGTCCTGGGACAGGGGAATTAGGTGGCTACACCTTC

V: TRBV9
size: NA
J: TRBJ2-3
D: TRBD1
CDR3: CASSVEGTGDRDTQYF
DNA: TGTGCCAGCAGCGTAGAAGGGACAGGGGATAGAGATACGCAGTATTTT

V: TRBV7-9
size: NA
J: TRBJ2-6
D: NA
CDR3: CASSLGAGNSGANVLTF
DNA: TGTGCCAGCAGCTTAGGAGCAGGGAACTCTGGGGCCAACGTCCTGACTTTC

V: TRBV25-1
size: NA
J: TRBJ1-4
D: NA
CDR3: CASSDVRGSGNEKLFF
DNA: TGTGCCAGCAGTGATGTACGGGGTTCTGGTAATGAAAAACTGTTTTTT

V: TRBV28
size: once
J: TRBJ2-7
D: TRBD2
CDR3: CASTPGLRSYEQYF
DNA: TGTGCCAGCACCCCGGGACTACGATCCTACGAGCAGTACTTC

V: TRBV5-1
size: NA
J: TRBJ2-3
D: TRBD2
CDR3: CASSLTSGPDTQYF
DNA: TGCGCCAGCAGCTTGACTAGCGGTCCAGATACGCAGTATTTT

V: TRBV18
size: NA
J: TRBJ2-3
D: NA
CDR3: CASSPQAVTDTQYF
DNA: TGTGCCAGTTCACCACAAGCGGTCACAGATACGCAGTATTTT

V: TRBV29-1
size: NA
J: TRBJ2-5
D: TRBD2
CDR3: CSVELTSGEKTQYF
DNA: TGCAGCGTTGAATTGACTAGCGGAGAGAAGACCCAGTACTTC

V: TRBV5-1
size: NA
J: TRBJ2-1
D: TRBD2
CDR3: CASSRLAGGLSSYNEQFF
DNA: TGCGCCAGCAGTCGGCTAGCGGGAGGTCTTAGCTCCTACAATGAGCAGTTCTTC

V: TRBV28
size: NA
J: TRBJ2-7
D: TRBD1
CDR3: CASTIPGQSYEQYF
DNA: TGTGCCAGCACAATCCCGGGACAGTCCTACGAGCAGTACTTC

V: TRBV7-3
size: NA
J: TRBJ1-1
D: TRBD1
CDR3: CASSRGQGNTEAFF
DNA: TGTGCCAGCAGCCGGGGACAGGGGAACACTGAAGCTTTCTTT

V: TRBV27
size: NA
J: TRBJ1-6
D: TRBD1
CDR3: CASSSPGTGVGSPLHF
DNA: TGTGCCAGCAGTTCCCCCGGGACAGGTGTTGGTTCACCCCTCCACTTT

V: TRBV27
size: NA
J: TRBJ1-2
D: TRBD1
CDR3: CASTSRGTGTLLADGYTF
DNA: TGTGCCAGCACCTCCCGGGGGACAGGGACCCTTCTGGCCGACGGCTACACCTTC

V: TRBV7-2
size: once
J: TRBJ1-2
D: TRBD1
CDR3: CASSPQTGGGGYTF
DNA: TGTGCCAGCAGCCCTCAGACAGGGGGCGGTGGCTACACCTTC

V: TRBV19
size: NA
J: TRBJ2-7
D: TRBD1
CDR3: CASSVTGWGTYEQYF
DNA: TGTGCCAGTAGTGTGACAGGGTGGGGAACCTACGAGCAGTACTTC

V: TRBV19
size: NA
J: TRBJ2-1
D: TRBD1
CDR3: CASRSLDRDNEQFF
DNA: TGTGCCAGTAGGTCTTTGGACAGGGACAATGAGCAGTTCTTC

V: TRBV3-1/TRBV3-2
size: NA
J: TRBJ1-3
D: NA
CDR3: CASSPTFSGNTIYF
DNA: TGTGCCAGCAGCCCTACTTTCTCTGGAAACACCATATATTTT

V: TRBV28
size: NA
J: TRBJ1-5
D: NA
CDR3: CASSFPRRVSNQPQHF
DNA: TGTGCCAGCAGTTTTCCCAGGAGGGTTAGCAATCAGCCCCAGCATTTT

V: TRBV28
size: NA
J: TRBJ1-5
D: NA
CDR3: CASSLTPGSYQPQHF
DNA: TGTGCCAGCAGTTTAACCCCTGGGAGCTATCAGCCCCAGCATTTT

V: TRBV7-9
size: NA
J: TRBJ2-7
D: NA
CDR3: CASSLEMQYSYEQYF
DNA: TGTGCCAGCAGCTTAGAGATGCAGTACTCCTACGAGCAGTACTTC

V: TRBV27
size: NA
J: TRBJ2-7
D: NA
CDR3: CASSLSEDRGEQYF
DNA: TGTGCCAGCAGTTTATCAGAGGATAGGGGCGAGCAGTACTTC

V: TRBV7-9
size: NA
J: TRBJ1-6
D: NA
CDR3: CASSLGSGGVSPLHF
DNA: TGTGCCAGCAGCTTGGGATCGGGGGGTGTCTCACCCCTCCACTTT

V: TRBV7-7
size: NA
J: TRBJ2-1
D: TRBD2
CDR3: CASSLASGSFDEQFF
DNA: TGTGCTAGCAGCTTAGCTAGCGGGAGTTTCGATGAGCAGTTCTTC

V: TRBV28
size: NA
J: TRBJ1-5
D: NA
CDR3: CASSLGQGNQPQHF
DNA: TGTGCCAGCAGTTTAGGGCAGGGGAATCAGCCCCAGCATTTT

V: TRBV19
size: NA
J: TRBJ1-5
D: NA
CDR3: CASSNSISNQPQHF
DNA: TGTGCCAGTAGTAATAGCATCTCGAACCAGCCCCAGCATTTT

V: TRBV6-5
size: NA
J: TRBJ1-2
D: NA
CDR3: CASSPDTGIYGYTF
DNA: TGTGCCAGCAGTCCAGACACAGGCATCTATGGCTACACCTTC

V: TRBV2
size: NA
J: TRBJ2-3
D: TRBD2
CDR3: CARGLASTDTQYF
DNA: TGTGCCAGGGGACTAGCGAGCACAGATACGCAGTATTTT

V: TRBV19
size: NA
J: TRBJ1-5
D: NA
CDR3: CASSIGRWSQPQHF
DNA: TGTGCCAGTAGTATAGGGAGATGGAGCCAGCCCCAGCATTTT

V: TRBV5-6
size: NA
J: TRBJ2-7
D: TRBD2
CDR3: CASSLTPSGSSYEQYF
DNA: TGTGCCAGCAGCTTGACTCCTAGCGGGAGTTCCTACGAGCAGTACTTC

V: TRBV5-1
size: few
J: TRBJ1-1
D: TRBD1
CDR3: CASSTGTGRTEAFF
DNA: TGCGCCAGCAGCACGGGGACAGGGCGGACTGAAGCTTTCTTT

V: TRBV28
size: NA
J: TRBJ1-6
D: TRBD1
CDR3: CASSSGQGVSSPLHF
DNA: TGTGCCAGCAGTTCGGGACAGGGGGTTAGTTCACCCCTCCACTTT

V: TRBV19
size: once
J: TRBJ2-1
D: TRBD2
CDR3: CASSTLLAGEPEQFF
DNA: TGTGCCAGTAGTACTTTACTAGCGGGAGAACCCGAGCAGTTCTTC

V: TRBV28
size: NA
J: TRBJ2-1
D: NA
CDR3: CASNPHRQSVTGEQFF
DNA: TGTGCCAGCAACCCCCATCGACAGTCTGTAACGGGTGAGCAGTTCTTC

V: TRBV2
size: NA
J: TRBJ2-7
D: NA
CDR3: CASSRGTSTYEQYF
DNA: TGTGCCAGCAGTAGGGGAACCAGCACCTACGAGCAGTACTTC

V: TRBV9
size: NA
J: TRBJ2-1
D: TRBD2
CDR3: CASSDLAGEQFF
DNA: TGTGCCAGCAGTGATCTAGCGGGTGAGCAGTTCTTC

V: TRBV27
size: NA
J: TRBJ2-7
D: NA
CDR3: CASSFVLGTGYEQYF
DNA: TGTGCCAGCAGTTTCGTCTTGGGGACTGGCTACGAGCAGTACTTC

V: TRBV5-1
size: NA
J: TRBJ2-3
D: TRBD1
CDR3: CASTGTGGRDTQYF
DNA: TGCGCCAGCACCGGGACAGGGGGCAGGGATACGCAGTATTTT

V: TRBV19
size: few
J: TRBJ2-7
D: NA
CDR3: CASSNEGTYEQYF
DNA: TGTGCCAGTAGTAATGAGGGTACGTACGAGCAGTACTTC

V: TRBV4-2
size: NA
J: TRBJ1-1
D: NA
CDR3: CASSQDLTGIGGF
DNA: TGTGCCAGCAGCCAAGATCTAACCGGGATAGGTGGCTTT

V: TRBV27
size: NA
J: TRBJ1-2
D: NA
CDR3: CASSYAGGVYGYTF
DNA: TGTGCCAGCAGTTACGCGGGGGGTGTCTATGGCTACACCTTC

V: TRBV3-1/TRBV3-2
size: NA
J: TRBJ2-1
D: NA
CDR3: CASSQLGLASSYNEQFF
DNA: TGTGCCAGCAGCCAACTCGGACTGGCGAGCTCCTACAATGAGCAGTTCTTC

V: TRBV19
size: few
J: TRBJ1-4
D: NA
CDR3: CATARQSNEKLFF
DNA: TGTGCCACCGCGAGACAGTCTAATGAAAAACTGTTTTTT

V: TRBV2
size: NA
J: TRBJ1-1
D: TRBD1
CDR3: CASRAQTGLNTEAFF
DNA: TGTGCCAGCAGGGCCCAGACAGGGTTGAACACTGAAGCTTTCTTT

V: TRBV4-2
size: NA
J: TRBJ2-2
D: NA
CDR3: CASSQEGRLGAGELFF
DNA: TGTGCCAGCAGCCAAGAGGGGAGACTCGGAGCCGGGGAGCTGTTTTTT

V: TRBV11-2
size: NA
J: TRBJ2-2
D: NA
CDR3: CASSFGTLNTGELFF
DNA: TGTGCCAGCAGCTTCGGGACACTGAACACCGGGGAGCTGTTTTTT

V: TRBV18
size: NA
J: TRBJ1-5
D: NA
CDR3: CASSPLWGAGGNQPQHF
DNA: TGTGCCAGCTCCCCCCTGTGGGGGGCGGGAGGCAATCAGCCCCAGCATTTT

V: TRBV27
size: few
J: TRBJ2-7
D: NA
CDR3: CASSLEGADSYEQYF
DNA: TGTGCCAGCAGTTTGGAGGGGGCTGACTCCTACGAGCAGTACTTC

V: TRBV27
size: NA
J: TRBJ2-7
D: NA
CDR3: CASSPIGAYEQYF
DNA: TGTGCCAGCAGTCCCATAGGGGCCTACGAGCAGTACTTC

V: TRBV4-2
size: NA
J: TRBJ2-5
D: TRBD2
CDR3: CASSQEGAGGETQYF
DNA: TGTGCCAGCAGCCAAGAGGGGGCGGGAGGAGAGACCCAGTACTTC

V: TRBV7-9
size: NA
J: TRBJ1-4
D: NA
CDR3: CASSLKGDEKLFF
DNA: TGTGCCAGCAGCTTAAAGGGGGATGAAAAACTGTTTTTT

V: TRBV3-1/TRBV3-2
size: NA
J: TRBJ1-2
D: TRBD1
CDR3: CASSPGTAGYTF
DNA: TGTGCCAGCAGCCCCGGGACAGCTGGCTACACCTTC

V: TRBV27
size: NA
J: TRBJ1-2
D: NA
CDR3: CASTPQGSNGYTF
DNA: TGTGCCAGCACCCCCCAGGGTAGCAATGGCTACACCTTC

V: TRBV18
size: NA
J: TRBJ2-5
D: TRBD2
CDR3: CASSPNSGGPTRPETQYF
DNA: TGTGCCAGCTCGCCAAATAGCGGGGGTCCGACTAGACCCGAGACCCAGTACTTC

V: TRBV3-1/TRBV3-2
size: once
J: TRBJ1-1
D: NA
CDR3: CASSQDRTDTEAFF
DNA: TGTGCCAGCAGCCAAGATCGGACAGACACTGAAGCTTTCTTT

V: TRBV7-9
size: NA
J: TRBJ1-3
D: TRBD1
CDR3: CASSSAGGTGGGNTIYF
DNA: TGTGCCAGCAGCTCGGCGGGCGGGACAGGGGGTGGAAACACCATATATTTT

V: TRBV5-1
size: NA
J: TRBJ1-2
D: NA
CDR3: CASSLSQANYGYTF
DNA: TGCGCCAGCAGCTTGTCACAGGCTAACTATGGCTACACCTTC